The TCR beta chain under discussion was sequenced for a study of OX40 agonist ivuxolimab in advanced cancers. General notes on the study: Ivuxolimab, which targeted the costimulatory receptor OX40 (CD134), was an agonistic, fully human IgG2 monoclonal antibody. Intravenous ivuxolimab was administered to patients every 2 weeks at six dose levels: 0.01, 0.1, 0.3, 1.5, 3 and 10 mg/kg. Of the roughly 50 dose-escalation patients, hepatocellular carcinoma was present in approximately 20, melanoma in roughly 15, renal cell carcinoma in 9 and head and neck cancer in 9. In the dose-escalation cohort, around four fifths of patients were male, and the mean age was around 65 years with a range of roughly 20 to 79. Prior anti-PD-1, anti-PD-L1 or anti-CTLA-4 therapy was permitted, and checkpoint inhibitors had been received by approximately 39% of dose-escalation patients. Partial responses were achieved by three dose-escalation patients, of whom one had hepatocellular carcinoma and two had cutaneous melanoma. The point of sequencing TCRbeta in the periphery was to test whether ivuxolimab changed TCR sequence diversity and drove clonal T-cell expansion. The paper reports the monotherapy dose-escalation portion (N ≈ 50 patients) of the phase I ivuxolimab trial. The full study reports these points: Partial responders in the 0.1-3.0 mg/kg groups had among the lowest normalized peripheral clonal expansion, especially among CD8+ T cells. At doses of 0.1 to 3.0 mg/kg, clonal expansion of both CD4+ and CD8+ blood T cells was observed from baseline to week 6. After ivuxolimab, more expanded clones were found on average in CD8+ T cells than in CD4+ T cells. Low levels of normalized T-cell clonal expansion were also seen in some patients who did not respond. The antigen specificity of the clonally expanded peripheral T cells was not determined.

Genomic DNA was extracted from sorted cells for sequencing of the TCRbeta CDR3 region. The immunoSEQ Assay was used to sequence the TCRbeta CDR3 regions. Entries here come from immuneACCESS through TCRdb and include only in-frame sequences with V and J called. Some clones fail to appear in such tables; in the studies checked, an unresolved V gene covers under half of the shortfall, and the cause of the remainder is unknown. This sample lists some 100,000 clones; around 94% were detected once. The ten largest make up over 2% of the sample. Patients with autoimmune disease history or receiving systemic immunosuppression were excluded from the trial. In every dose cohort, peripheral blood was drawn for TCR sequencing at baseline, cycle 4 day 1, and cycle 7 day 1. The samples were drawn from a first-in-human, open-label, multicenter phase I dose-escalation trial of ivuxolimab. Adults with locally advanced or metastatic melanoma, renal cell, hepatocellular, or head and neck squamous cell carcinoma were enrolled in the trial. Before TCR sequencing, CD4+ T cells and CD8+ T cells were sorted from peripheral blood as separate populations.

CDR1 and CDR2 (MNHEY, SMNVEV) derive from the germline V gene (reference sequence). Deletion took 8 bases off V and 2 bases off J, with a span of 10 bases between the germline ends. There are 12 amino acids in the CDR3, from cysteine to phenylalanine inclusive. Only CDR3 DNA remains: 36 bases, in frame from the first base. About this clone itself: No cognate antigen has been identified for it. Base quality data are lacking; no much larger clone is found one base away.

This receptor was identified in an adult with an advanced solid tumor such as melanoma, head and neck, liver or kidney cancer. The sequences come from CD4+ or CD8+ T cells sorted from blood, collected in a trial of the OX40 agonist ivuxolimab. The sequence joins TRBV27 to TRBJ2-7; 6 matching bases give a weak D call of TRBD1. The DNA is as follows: TGTGCCAGCGGACAGAAGACCTACGAGCAGTACTTC. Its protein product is CASGQKTYEQYF.